A selection of T cell receptor beta chains follows, all from one sample in a study of blood T cell repertoires in COVID-19. The data were produced by immunoSEQ multiplex PCR, yet TCRdb's version contains in-frame clones alone and is incomplete. Counted here are approximately 270,000 clones, approximately 90% occurring once; the ten biggest clones make up roughly 6.7%. The sequenced material came from peripheral blood. The receptors here all came from a woman in her 30s with COVID-19, enrolled during active disease. Each CDR3 is given with its conserved first and last residue. The D gene is left open where the match is weak. Clone size is given for some rows only: seen once, a few or many times, or a class if the clone is expanded.

v_call,d_call,j_call,clone_size,cdr3_nt,cdr3_aa
TRBV10-3,TRBD1,TRBJ1-3,.,TGTGCCATCAGAGGACAGGGCTCTGGAAACACCATATATTTT,CAIRGQGSGNTIYF
TRBV6-5,.,TRBJ2-3,.,TGTGCCAGCAGTTACTCCTCTAGCACAGATACGCAGTATTTT,CASSYSSSTDTQYF
TRBV2,TRBD1,TRBJ2-1,.,TGTGCCATCCCGGACAGGGTTAATGAGCAGTTCTTC,CAIPDRVNEQFF
TRBV7-9,TRBD2,TRBJ2-7,.,TGTGCCAGCAGCAAAGGTGGGACTAGCGGGGGCCACGAGCAGTACTTC,CASSKGGTSGGHEQYF
TRBV19,TRBD1,TRBJ1-6,.,TGTGCCAGTAGTATAGGACAGGGTGGCAATTCACCCCTCCACTTT,CASSIGQGGNSPLHF
TRBV29-1,TRBD1,TRBJ2-7,.,TGCAGCGTAAGCGGACAGGTCATTTTAGGCGAGCAGTACTTC,CSVSGQVILGEQYF
TRBV19,.,TRBJ2-5,.,TGTGCCAGTAGAATAACAGATTCACAAGAGACCCAGTACTTC,CASRITDSQETQYF
TRBV6-6,TRBD2,TRBJ2-5,.,TGTGCCAGCAGCTACGGGGGGGAGACCCAGTACTTC,CASSYGGETQYF
TRBV20-1,TRBD1,TRBJ2-5,.,TGCAGTGCTAGTCTCCGGACAGGGTCAGAGACCCAGTACTTC,CSASLRTGSETQYF
TRBV13,.,TRBJ2-3,.,TGTGCCAGCAGCCCCCGTTGGAGGTTTACGCAGTATTTT,CASSPRWRFTQYF
TRBV5-1,TRBD1,TRBJ2-2,.,TGCGCCAGCAGCCCTGGAGGGACAGGGAGCACCGGGGAGCTGTTTTTT,CASSPGGTGSTGELFF
TRBV11-2,.,TRBJ2-7,.,TGTGCCAGCAGCTTAGGTACGGGGAGTGTAGACGAGCAGTACTTC,CASSLGTGSVDEQYF
TRBV19,TRBD1,TRBJ2-2,once,TGTGCCAGCGACAGGGGAGGCACCGGGGAGCTGTTTTTT,CASDRGGTGELFF
TRBV2,TRBD1,TRBJ1-6,.,TGTGCCAGCAGACAGGGGGTAGGAACCTATAATTCACCCCTCCACTTT,CASRQGVGTYNSPLHF
TRBV5-1,TRBD2,TRBJ2-3,.,TGCGCCAGCAGCCCCCGGACTAGCGAGATCACAGATACGCAGTATTTT,CASSPRTSEITDTQYF
TRBV7-2,.,TRBJ2-2,.,TGTGCCAGCAGCTTACTAGTGCAGCTCCTTTACACCGGGGAGCTGTTTTTT,CASSLLVQLLYTGELFF
TRBV3-1/TRBV3-2,TRBD2,TRBJ2-5,.,TGTGCCAGCACCCCTCTAGCGGGGGGCCTCCAAGAGACCCAGTACTTC,CASTPLAGGLQETQYF
TRBV5-5,.,TRBJ1-1,.,TGTGCCAGCAGCTTGTACAGCAAGAACACTGAAGCTTTCTTT,CASSLYSKNTEAFF
TRBV5-1,.,TRBJ2-5,.,TGCGCCAGCAGGGTTGGCGAGACCCAGTACTTC,CASRVGETQYF
TRBV30,.,TRBJ1-1,.,TGTGCCTGGAGTTTACCGCATCCCCCGGGACTTACCTACACTGAAGCTTTCTTT,CAWSLPHPPGLTYTEAFF
TRBV4-1,TRBD2,TRBJ2-5,.,TGCGCCAGCAGCCAAGGACTAGCGGGAGGGCCTGGGGAGACCCAGTACTTC,CASSQGLAGGPGETQYF
TRBV7-9,.,TRBJ2-4,.,TGTGCCAGCAGCTTAGATACAGGGTACAAAAACATTCAGTACTTC,CASSLDTGYKNIQYF
TRBV5-1,.,TRBJ2-7,.,TGCGCCAGCAGCTTGACGCGACGCGGGTACGAGCAGTACTTC,CASSLTRRGYEQYF
TRBV12-3/TRBV12-4,TRBD1,TRBJ1-2,.,TGTGCCAGCAGTCCGGGACAGTACTATGGCTACACCTTC,CASSPGQYYGYTF
TRBV11-3,TRBD2,TRBJ2-1,.,TGTGCCAGCAGCCGGACTAGCGGGAGGGCCGGGTACAATGAGCAGTTCTTC,CASSRTSGRAGYNEQFF
TRBV7-8,.,TRBJ1-1,.,TGTGCCAGCAGCTGGACAGAATACACTGAAGCTTTCTTT,CASSWTEYTEAFF
TRBV5-1,.,TRBJ2-3,.,TGCGCCAGCAGCTTTGGGGCGGGGAAGGGAGATACGCAGTATTTT,CASSFGAGKGDTQYF
TRBV2,.,TRBJ1-2,once,TGTGCCAGCAGTGTCCTCCGGGAAGGCCCCCTTAACTATGGCTACACCTTC,CASSVLREGPLNYGYTF
TRBV18,TRBD1,TRBJ1-2,.,TGTGCCAGCTCACCGCAAGGACAGGGGGACGGCTACACCTTC,CASSPQGQGDGYTF
TRBV10-3,TRBD1,TRBJ2-5,.,TGTGCCATACCCCCCAGGGCAGGGGGTAAAGAGACCCAGTACTTC,CAIPPRAGGKETQYF
TRBV5-4,TRBD1,TRBJ1-2,.,TGTGCCAGCAGCTCGCTTGGACAGGGGGTCTATGGCTACACCTTC,CASSSLGQGVYGYTF
TRBV7-2,TRBD1,TRBJ1-2,once,TGTGCCAGCAGCCCCGGCCCGGGACAGATCTATGGCTACACCTTC,CASSPGPGQIYGYTF
TRBV15,.,TRBJ1-5,.,TGTGCCACCAGCAGAGATCGGGTTAGCAATCAGCCCCAGCATTTT,CATSRDRVSNQPQHF
TRBV5-1,.,TRBJ2-2,.,TGCGCCAGCAGCTTGGATGCCAGGGAACCCACCGGGGAGCTGTTTTTT,CASSLDAREPTGELFF
TRBV10-3,TRBD2,TRBJ2-1,once,TGTGCCATCAGTGGAGGGACTAGCGGGAGGAATGAGCAGTTCTTC,CAISGGTSGRNEQFF
TRBV7-2,TRBD1,TRBJ1-6,.,TGTGCCAGCAGCTCCCCCTCCCAGGGGGTCTCGGTCCTCCACTTT,CASSSPSQGVSVLHF
TRBV10-1,TRBD2,TRBJ2-3,once,TGCGCCAGCATCTCATTTAGCGGGAGAGCAGCAGATACGCAGTATTTT,CASISFSGRAADTQYF
TRBV27,.,TRBJ1-5,.,TGTGCCAGCAGTCCCCAGGCTGATAGCAATCAGCCCCAGCATTTT,CASSPQADSNQPQHF
TRBV7-9,TRBD1,TRBJ1-6,.,TGTGCCAGCAGCTTAGCGGGACAGCCTAATTCACCCCTCCACTTT,CASSLAGQPNSPLHF
TRBV20-1,.,TRBJ2-2,.,TGCAGTGCTCTGAACACCGGGGAGCTGTTTTTT,CSALNTGELFF
TRBV7-2,TRBD1,TRBJ2-7,.,TGTGCCAGCAGCGGGGAGGACAGGGGATTTTACGAGCAGTACTTC,CASSGEDRGFYEQYF
TRBV4-1,TRBD1,TRBJ2-2,.,TGCGCCAGCAGCCAAGCGGGACAGGGGTTTTACACCGGGGAGCTGTTTTTT,CASSQAGQGFYTGELFF
TRBV2,TRBD1,TRBJ2-1,.,TGTGCCAGCAGGACCGGGACAGGGTTGTTCTTC,CASRTGTGLFF